A selection of T cell receptor beta chains follows, all from one sample in a study of T cells in localized non-small cell lung cancer. Libraries were prepared by immunoSEQ multiplex PCR; TCRdb keeps only in-frame clonotypes and omits some of them. Of tens of thousands of clones listed, about nine tenths are singletons. Sequences were derived from peripheral blood mononuclear cells, sampled before any cancer treatment. These receptors came from a woman aged 40-70 years with stage III lung adenocarcinoma. The CDR3 runs from the conserved cysteine through the conserved F or W. D genes are given only for firm matches. The size of a clone is reported for some rows only, either as once, few or many, or as a class for expanded clones.

d_gene: TRBD2
j_gene: TRBJ2-3
v_gene: TRBV30
abundance: NA
CDR3aa: CAWSRGGPDTQYF
CDR3nt: TGTGCCTGGAGTCGCGGGGGGCCAGATACGCAGTATTTT

d_gene: TRBD2
j_gene: TRBJ2-3
v_gene: TRBV10-3
abundance: NA
CDR3aa: CAISESTGGSTDTQYF
CDR3nt: TGTGCCATCAGTGAGTCGACGGGAGGAAGCACAGATACGCAGTATTTT

d_gene: NA
j_gene: TRBJ1-1
v_gene: TRBV18
abundance: NA
CDR3aa: CASSLNALTGTDTEAFF
CDR3nt: TGTGCCAGCTCACTAAACGCTCTCACGGGAACGGACACTGAAGCTTTCTTT

d_gene: NA
j_gene: TRBJ2-5
v_gene: TRBV5-8
abundance: NA
CDR3aa: CASSFRQETQYF
CDR3nt: TGTGCCAGCAGCTTCAGACAAGAGACCCAGTACTTC

d_gene: NA
j_gene: TRBJ2-7
v_gene: TRBV5-6
abundance: NA
CDR3aa: CASSVYYEQYF
CDR3nt: TGTGCCAGCAGCGTTTACTACGAGCAGTACTTC

d_gene: TRBD2
j_gene: TRBJ2-3
v_gene: TRBV15
abundance: NA
CDR3aa: CATSAAPSGGAYTQYF
CDR3nt: TGTGCCACCAGCGCGGCCCCTAGCGGGGGGGCCTATACGCAGTATTTT

d_gene: TRBD1
j_gene: TRBJ1-1
v_gene: TRBV6-6
abundance: NA
CDR3aa: CASTSGGFNTEAFF
CDR3nt: TGTGCCAGCACCTCAGGGGGGTTTAACACTGAAGCTTTCTTT

d_gene: NA
j_gene: TRBJ1-5
v_gene: TRBV28
abundance: NA
CDR3aa: CASSLVGQAYSNQPQHF
CDR3nt: TGTGCCAGCAGTTTAGTAGGGCAGGCTTATAGCAATCAGCCCCAGCATTTT

d_gene: NA
j_gene: TRBJ2-7
v_gene: TRBV10-2
abundance: NA
CDR3aa: CASSNSYEQYF
CDR3nt: TGCGCCAGCAGTAATAGTTACGAGCAGTACTTC

d_gene: TRBD1
j_gene: TRBJ1-3
v_gene: TRBV6-1
abundance: NA
CDR3aa: CASSEVTGSLLSGNTIYF
CDR3nt: TGTGCCAGCAGTGAAGTGACAGGGTCGCTTCTCTCTGGAAACACCATATATTTT

d_gene: NA
j_gene: TRBJ1-5
v_gene: TRBV4-2
abundance: NA
CDR3aa: CASSRKGGGRDQPQHF
CDR3nt: TGTGCCAGCAGCCGGAAAGGGGGGGGGCGCGATCAGCCCCAGCATTTT

d_gene: NA
j_gene: TRBJ2-1
v_gene: TRBV27
abundance: NA
CDR3aa: CASSLWGSPYNEQFF
CDR3nt: TGTGCCAGCAGTTTATGGGGGAGCCCCTACAATGAGCAGTTCTTC

d_gene: NA
j_gene: TRBJ2-2
v_gene: TRBV18
abundance: once
CDR3aa: CASSPPGTGELFF
CDR3nt: TGTGCCAGCTCACCACCGGGCACCGGGGAGCTGTTTTTT

d_gene: TRBD1
j_gene: TRBJ2-7
v_gene: TRBV18
abundance: NA
CDR3aa: CASSQYGTGGAYEQYF
CDR3nt: TGTGCCAGCTCTCAATACGGGACAGGGGGCGCCTACGAGCAGTACTTC

d_gene: NA
j_gene: TRBJ1-6
v_gene: TRBV9
abundance: NA
CDR3aa: CASSVGVGSNSPLHF
CDR3nt: TGTGCCAGCAGCGTAGGGGTGGGCAGTAATTCACCCCTCCACTTT

d_gene: NA
j_gene: TRBJ1-1
v_gene: TRBV30
abundance: NA
CDR3aa: CAWSVQVNTEAFF
CDR3nt: TGTGCCTGGAGTGTACAGGTGAACACTGAAGCTTTCTTT

d_gene: NA
j_gene: TRBJ1-2
v_gene: TRBV5-5
abundance: once
CDR3aa: CASSFVALGDDYGYTF
CDR3nt: TGTGCCAGCAGCTTTGTCGCATTGGGGGACGACTATGGCTACACCTTC

d_gene: NA
j_gene: TRBJ1-5
v_gene: TRBV19
abundance: NA
CDR3aa: CASSWGDANQPQHF
CDR3nt: TGTGCCAGTAGTTGGGGGGACGCCAATCAGCCCCAGCATTTT

d_gene: TRBD1
j_gene: TRBJ2-1
v_gene: TRBV9
abundance: NA
CDR3aa: CASSVAGGSVEQFF
CDR3nt: TGTGCCAGCAGCGTAGCAGGGGGCTCCGTTGAGCAGTTCTTC

d_gene: NA
j_gene: TRBJ2-7
v_gene: TRBV10-3
abundance: NA
CDR3aa: CAISESKGGANEQYF
CDR3nt: TGTGCCATCAGTGAGTCGAAAGGGGGGGCGAACGAGCAGTACTTC

d_gene: NA
j_gene: TRBJ2-1
v_gene: TRBV13
abundance: NA
CDR3aa: CASSFPSETNEQFF
CDR3nt: TGTGCCAGCAGCTTTCCTAGCGAGACCAATGAGCAGTTCTTC

d_gene: NA
j_gene: TRBJ1-1
v_gene: TRBV6-1
abundance: NA
CDR3aa: CASNPDGYLEAFF
CDR3nt: TGTGCCAGCAATCCGGACGGCTACCTTGAAGCTTTCTTT

d_gene: TRBD2
j_gene: TRBJ2-7
v_gene: TRBV30
abundance: NA
CDR3aa: CAWDTRTGGYEQYF
CDR3nt: TGTGCCTGGGACACCAGGACGGGGGGCTACGAGCAGTACTTC

d_gene: NA
j_gene: TRBJ2-1
v_gene: TRBV19
abundance: NA
CDR3aa: CASSHNNEQFF
CDR3nt: TGTGCCAGTAGTCATAACAATGAGCAGTTCTTC

d_gene: NA
j_gene: TRBJ1-5
v_gene: TRBV28
abundance: NA
CDR3aa: CATRRDQPQHF
CDR3nt: TGTGCCACTAGGCGGGATCAGCCCCAGCATTTT

d_gene: TRBD1
j_gene: TRBJ2-7
v_gene: TRBV2
abundance: NA
CDR3aa: CASSEPREGALTYEQYF
CDR3nt: TGTGCCAGCAGTGAGCCCCGTGAGGGGGCATTAACCTACGAGCAGTACTTC

d_gene: TRBD2
j_gene: TRBJ2-3
v_gene: TRBV27
abundance: NA
CDR3aa: CASSLLSGDRTDTQYF
CDR3nt: TGTGCCAGCAGTTTACTGAGCGGGGACCGCACAGATACGCAGTATTTT

d_gene: NA
j_gene: TRBJ1-2
v_gene: TRBV19
abundance: NA
CDR3aa: CASTSSPGRLENGYTF
CDR3nt: TGTGCCAGTACCTCAAGTCCGGGGCGCCTCGAAAATGGCTACACCTTC

d_gene: TRBD1
j_gene: TRBJ2-1
v_gene: TRBV2
abundance: few
CDR3aa: CASSEQQGSPTFF
CDR3nt: TGTGCCAGCAGCGAACAACAGGGGTCCCCTACGTTCTTC

d_gene: NA
j_gene: TRBJ2-7
v_gene: TRBV6-6
abundance: NA
CDR3aa: CASSLDSFTREKQYF
CDR3nt: TGTGCCAGCAGCCTAGACAGTTTTACTCGGGAAAAGCAGTACTTC

d_gene: TRBD2
j_gene: TRBJ2-3
v_gene: TRBV27
abundance: once
CDR3aa: CASSLWVSGAGGPGDTQYF
CDR3nt: TGTGCCAGCAGTTTATGGGTATCCGGAGCGGGAGGACCCGGAGATACGCAGTATTTT

d_gene: NA
j_gene: TRBJ1-2
v_gene: TRBV28
abundance: NA
CDR3aa: CASTPHGAGAFYGYTF
CDR3nt: TGTGCCAGCACCCCACACGGGGCAGGGGCTTTCTATGGCTACACCTTC

d_gene: NA
j_gene: TRBJ2-6
v_gene: TRBV28
abundance: NA
CDR3aa: CASSSAWEGGSRQGYSRANVLTF
CDR3nt: TGTGCCAGCAGTTCAGCATGGGAGGGAGGTAGTCGACAGGGATACTCTAGGGCCAACGTCCTGACTTTC

d_gene: NA
j_gene: TRBJ2-5
v_gene: TRBV10-3
abundance: NA
CDR3aa: CAISESAGVGETQYF
CDR3nt: TGTGCCATCAGTGAGTCAGCAGGGGTCGGGGAGACCCAGTACTTC

d_gene: NA
j_gene: TRBJ1-5
v_gene: TRBV18
abundance: NA
CDR3aa: CASSPPGTNSNQPQHF
CDR3nt: TGTGCCAGCTCACCACCGGGGACAAATAGCAATCAGCCCCAGCATTTT

d_gene: NA
j_gene: TRBJ1-1
v_gene: TRBV10-3
abundance: NA
CDR3aa: CAMGRGNTEAFF
CDR3nt: TGTGCCATGGGACGGGGGAACACTGAAGCTTTCTTT

d_gene: NA
j_gene: TRBJ1-1
v_gene: TRBV30
abundance: NA
CDR3aa: CALEQGAMNTEAFF
CDR3nt: TGTGCCCTAGAACAGGGCGCGATGAACACTGAAGCTTTCTTT

d_gene: NA
j_gene: TRBJ2-7
v_gene: TRBV6-5
abundance: NA
CDR3aa: CASRTPGASYEQYF
CDR3nt: TGTGCCAGCAGAACCCCCGGTGCTTCGTACGAGCAGTACTTC

d_gene: NA
j_gene: TRBJ2-1
v_gene: TRBV4-3
abundance: NA
CDR3aa: CASSQEPAPYNEQFF
CDR3nt: TGCGCCAGCAGCCAAGAGCCAGCCCCATACAATGAGCAGTTCTTC

d_gene: NA
j_gene: TRBJ1-1
v_gene: TRBV6-5
abundance: NA
CDR3aa: CASRDRPNAEAFF
CDR3nt: TGTGCCAGCAGAGACAGGCCTAACGCTGAAGCTTTCTTT

d_gene: NA
j_gene: TRBJ2-5
v_gene: TRBV2
abundance: NA
CDR3aa: CASSVAGGQETQYF
CDR3nt: TGTGCCAGCAGTGTGGCAGGGGGGCAAGAGACCCAGTACTTC